The 7 T cell receptor beta chains listed next were all sequenced from one sample in a study of blood T cell repertoires in COVID-19. Data came from immunoSEQ multiplex PCR; TCRdb stores just in-frame clones and leaves some out. The sample has fewer than 350,000 clones; roughly 85% are singletons. Material: PBMCs or T cells enriched from blood (not recorded which). The receptors shown here come from a woman between 40 and 50 years old who had recovered from COVID-19.

The chain employs TRBV9 and TRBJ1-2; 7 bases fit TRBD1. V trimming: 0 bases; J trimming: 4 bases; junction bases outside the gene matches: 6. This CDR3 is built from 15 residues. Germline V gene lookup returns CDR1 SGDLS and CDR2 YYNGEE. This chain's CDR3 is CASSVGRTGGYGYTF. DNA of the CDR3: TGTGCCAGCAGCGTAGGGCGGACAGGAGGCTATGGCTACACCTTC.

The rearrangement joins TRBV28 to TRBJ1-5, with D possibly TRBD1 on 5 matching bases. The germline CDR1 and CDR2 sequences are MDHEN and SYDVKM. The V end lost 1 base, the J end lost 9 bases, and 13 bases lay between the germline ends. The CDR3 runs to 14 residues. The CDR3 region has the DNA TGTGCCAGCAGTTTATCGGCAGGGATTGCGCCCCAGCATTTT. Translation gives CASSLSAGIAPQHF.

The chain links TRBV7-9 to TRBJ2-2, with a tentative D call TRBD2 (7 bases). V dropped 5 bases and J dropped 4 bases, with 20 bases sitting between them. Germline lookup yields CDR1 SEHNR and CDR2 FQNEAQ (reference sequence). The CDR3 loop spans 17 amino acids. As DNA, the CDR3 is TGTGCCAGCAGCCCGTCGCGAGCAAGGGGGGGCACCGGGGAGCTGTTTTTT. Translation gives CASSPSRARGGTGELFF.

This sequence joins TRBV28 and TRBJ2-7, with TRBD1 matching 8 bases. The CDR3 consists of 14 residues. V was clipped by 2 bases and J by 7 bases; unmatched bases: 7. The germline CDR1 and CDR2 sequences are MDHEN and SYDVKM. The CDR3 bases are TGTGCCAGCAGTTTAAGGCAGGGGGCGCGGGAGCAGTACTTC. Translated, it gives CASSLRQGAREQYF.

V gene TRBV12-3 or TRBV12-4 combines with J gene TRBJ2-1; the D is unclear. This CDR3 region has 11 residues. V lost 3 bases and J lost 8, with 5 bases in between. CDR3 in amino acids: CASSLLDEQFF. CDR3 sequence (DNA): TGTGCCAGCAGTTTGCTAGATGAGCAGTTCTTC.

The V and J genes are TRBV7-2 and TRBJ1-1; 7 bases are shared with TRBD1. Germline CDR1 reads SGHTA; CDR2 reads FQGNSA. The CDR3 sequence is 15 residues long. J was trimmed by 6 bases and V by 3 bases; bases with no gene match: 10. The CDR3 region is CASSLRQGPQPEAFF. In nucleotides, the CDR3 is TGTGCCAGCAGCTTGAGACAGGGACCCCAACCTGAAGCTTTCTTT.

The chain employs TRBV7-3 and TRBJ1-1, with unresolved D. This CDR3 region has 13 residues. Germline CDR1 reads SGHTA; CDR2 reads FQGTGA. V was cut by 4 bases and J by 7 bases, with 13 bases left in between. The CDR3, as DNA: TGTGCCAGCAGCTCCCGCCGCGTAATTGAAGCTTTCTTT. As protein: CASSSRRVIEAFF. Combining the CDR3 with reference TRBV7-3 and TRBJ1-1 gives the whole variable domain GAGVSQTPSNKVTEKGKYVELRCDPISGHTALYWYRQSLGQGPEFLIYFQGTGAADDSGLPNDRFFAVRPEGSVSTLKIQRTERGDSAVYLCASSSRRVIEAFFGQGTRLTVV.